The 31 T cell receptor beta chains presented below share a single source sample, sequenced in a study of molecular identifiers for immune sequencing clone quantification. TCRdb reprocessed the PCR reads via MiXCR and lists one record per CDR3 protein. Of approximately 550,000 distinct CDR3 sequences in the sample, around 25% were seen once. Sequences were obtained from naive CD8+ T cells from blood, with Jurkat cell RNA spiked in. Specified subset: FACS-sorted CD8+CD4-CCR7+CD45RA+ naive T cells. The receptor set was obtained from a human donor in good health. Some libraries in this study had Jurkat cell RNA spiked in.

This clonotype has more than one count but fewer than ten. The junction does not match germline at one end; this may be a read error. The genes are TRBV6-6 and TRBJ2-5; tentatively, D is TRBD1 (6 bases). There are 17 residues in the CDR3. Germline-derived CDR1 and CDR2 are MNHNY and SVGAGI (reference sequence). As DNA, the CDR3 is TGTGCCAGCAGTAAAAGCTCCAGGGGTCCCCACCAAGAGTCCCAGTACTTC. Amino acids: CASSKSSRGPHQESQYF.

This clonotype appeared a few times. The chain couples TRBV5-4 to TRBJ2-2; weak D call: TRBD1 (6 bases). Trimming shortened V by 0 bases and J by 0 bases, and 12 bases separated the two germline ends. Looked up from germline, CDR1 is SGHNT and CDR2 is YYREEE (reference sequence). The CDR3 totals 17 residues. CDR3 nucleotide sequence: TGTGCCAGCAGCTTGGGGACAGTCAACCCGAACACCGGGGAGCTGTTTTTT. Translating gives CASSLGTVNPNTGELFF.

This clonotype was seen a few times. V usage is TRBV7-9 and J usage is TRBJ2-2; the D is unclear. V was cut by 1 base and J by 4 bases, with 10 bases left in between. Germline lookup yields CDR1 SEHNR and CDR2 FQNEAQ (reference sequence). The CDR3 spans 15 residues. In DNA, the CDR3 is TGTGCCAGCAGCTTAGGCGCCTACCGCACCGGGGAGCTGTTTTTT. Translating gives CASSLGAYRTGELFF.

This clonotype showed up just a few times. The chain links TRBV9 to TRBJ2-2; the D gene could be TRBD1 or TRBD2 (5 bases each). Between the trimmed V and J ends, which lost 3 bases and 7 bases, there was a span of 13 bases. Germline CDR1 SGDLS, CDR2 YYNGEE. The CDR3 loop spans 14 amino acids. The CDR3, as DNA: TGTGCCAGCAGCGGGGGACCTTTAGGCGGGGAGCTGTTTTTT. Amino acids: CASSGGPLGGELFF.

Worth noting for this clonotype: The junction departs from the called germline gene at one end, perhaps through a read error. The chain employs TRBV12-3 or TRBV12-4 and TRBJ1-1; no firm D call. The CDR3 consists of 14 residues. The CDR3 DNA is TGTGCCAACAGTTTTCGCCTGGCAGTCACTGAAGCTTTCTTT. Translating gives CANSFRLAVTEAFF.

This clonotype was counted a few times. V gene TRBV7-8 combines with J gene TRBJ2-5, with TRBD2 identical over 7 bases. The germline V gene has CDR1 SGHVS and CDR2 FQNEAQ. CDR3 length: 15 amino acids. Losses at the gene ends were 4 bases for V and 0 bases for J; bases not matched to a gene: 5. The CDR3 nucleotides read TGTGCCAGCAGCTCCCGACTAGCTCACCAAGAGACCCAGTACTTC. This codes for CASSSRLAHQETQYF.

Notes on this clonotype: This may come from a read error, since a much larger clone is one base off. The chain couples TRBV27 to TRBJ2-5, with D hard to call. Germline V gene sequence: CDR1 MNHEY, CDR2 SMNVEV (reference sequence). The V gene lost 5 bases and the J gene lost 2 bases, with 15 bases spanning the gap. This CDR3 is 15 amino acids long. DNA for the CDR3: TGTGCCAGCAGTCCAGCGACCTCTTTTCAAGAGACCCAGTACTTC. This translates into CASSPATSFQETQYF.

Concerning this clonotype: This could be a read error, since a much larger clone is one nucleotide away. The chain is built from TRBV6-2 or TRBV6-3 and TRBJ2-5, with a possible D match to TRBD1 (5 bases). Germline assignment: CDR1 MNHEY and CDR2 SVGEGT. This CDR3 is 15 amino acids long. Here the CDR3 DNA reads TGTACCAGCAGTTACTCGAATAGGGGCCAAGAGACCCAGTACTTC. Translated: CTSSYSNRGQETQYF.

Many counts were recorded for this clonotype. The rearrangement uses TRBV4-1 and TRBJ2-2; TRBD2 agrees at 7 bases. After removal of 3 bases from V and 4 bases from J, the junction contained 11 bases not matched to a gene. In germline, CDR1 is MGHRA, CDR2 YSYEKL. The CDR3 runs to 17 residues. In DNA form, the CDR3 reads TGCGCCAGCAGCCAGGACCTGGGACTAAACCCCACCGGGGAGCTGTTTTTT. This gives the protein CASSQDLGLNPTGELFF.

The J gene is TRBJ2-1, the V gene TRBV12-3 or TRBV12-4, with 8 positions matching TRBD2. This CDR3 is built from 14 residues. J was trimmed by 9 bases and V by 5 bases; bases with no gene match: 9. CDR3 sequence reads: CASSQGLVWSEQFF. The CDR3 bases are TGTGCCAGCAGTCAGGGACTAGTATGGTCTGAGCAGTTCTTC.

This clonotype was seen a handful of times. The genes are TRBV19 and TRBJ2-3; 9 bases match TRBD2. V dropped 5 bases and J dropped 1; count of bases not matched to a gene: 7. Germline CDR1 and CDR2: LNHDA and SQIVND (reference sequence). The CDR3 runs 16 residues. The CDR3 bases are TGTGCCAGTAGTTGGACGGCTAGCGGGGGCACAGATACGCAGTATTTT. Amino acids: CASSWTASGGTDTQYF.

The chain has TRBV12-3 or TRBV12-4 and TRBJ2-1; possibly TRBD2 for D (6 bases). The V end was cut by 7 bases, the J end by 7 bases, with 20 bases between. The CDR3 loop spans 15 amino acids. Here the CDR3 reads CASTGTSLTGNEQFF. CDR3 in DNA: TGTGCCAGCACCGGGACTTCCCTCACGGGGAATGAGCAGTTCTTC.

The chain carries TRBV13 and TRBJ1-1; 7 nucleotides align to TRBD1. The CDR3 spans 15 residues. V gave up 3 bases and J gave up 4 bases; unmatched junction bases: 8. Germline CDR1 and CDR2: PRHDT and FYEKMQ (reference sequence). CDR3 protein: CASSFRGGLGTEAFF. CDR3 coding DNA: TGTGCCAGCAGCTTCAGGGGGGGGCTCGGCACTGAAGCTTTCTTT. The full variable domain, with the rest looked up from reference TRBV13 and TRBJ1-1, is AAGVIQSPRHLIKEKRETATLKCYPIPRHDTVYWYQQGPGQDPQFLISFYEKMQSDKGSIPDRFSAQQFSDYHSELNMSSLELGDSALYFCASSFRGGLGTEAFFGQGTRLTVV.

This clonotype has a handful of counts. The V gene is TRBV3-1, the J gene TRBJ1-6; D unresolved. The CDR3 spans 16 residues. Trimming took 4 bases from V and 3 from J, leaving 13 bases between them. CDR1 is LGHDT, CDR2 YNNKEL, per germline (reference sequence). The CDR3: CASSPSPGDYNSPLHF. CDR3 nucleotide sequence: TGTGCCAGCAGCCCCAGCCCGGGAGACTATAATTCACCCCTCCACTTT.

This clonotype was found many times. The rearrangement joins TRBV30 to TRBJ2-7; 11 nucleotides align to TRBD1. The CDR3 has 16 amino acids. The V segment lost 0 bases and the J segment 4 bases; nucleotides outside the gene matches: 8. Per germline, CDR1 GTSNPN and CDR2 SVGIG (reference sequence). CDR3 coding DNA: TGTGCCTGGAGTGTTAGGAGGACAGGGGGCCTGTACGAGCAGTACTTC. Protein: CAWSVRRTGGLYEQYF. Full variable domain (outside the CDR3, taken from reference TRBV30 and TRBJ2-7): SQTIHQWPATLVQPVGSPLSLECTVEGTSNPNLYWYRQAAGRGLQLLFYSVGIGQISSEVPQNLSASRPQDRQFILSSKKLLLSDSGFYLCAWSVRRTGGLYEQYFGPGTRLTVT.

This clonotype came up many times. This sequence joins TRBV29-1 and TRBJ1-1; D gene uncertain. The V end lost 0 bases, the J end lost 11 bases, and 13 bases lay between the germline ends. There are 12 residues in the CDR3. Germline V CDR1 and CDR2: SQVTM, ANQGSEA. CDR3 region: CSVEDSSPRAFF. As DNA, the CDR3 is TGCAGCGTTGAAGATTCATCACCACGGGCTTTCTTT.

This clonotype was recorded many times. The J gene is TRBJ1-1, the V gene TRBV4-3, with TRBD1 matching over 7 bases. Germline V CDR1 and CDR2: LGHNA, YSLEER. J gave up 3 bases and V 2 bases, and 9 bases lay outside the gene matches. This CDR3 has 16 amino acids. This chain's CDR3 is CASSQSPGTGDTEAFF. The CDR3 bases are TGCGCCAGCAGCCAATCCCCTGGTACAGGGGACACTGAAGCTTTCTTT.

This clonotype was counted a few times. The chain couples TRBV4-3 to TRBJ2-1; D tentatively reads TRBD1 or TRBD2 (5 bases each). This CDR3 region has 16 residues. Looked up from germline, CDR1 is LGHNA and CDR2 is YSLEER. V was pared by 4 bases and J by 6 bases, with 19 bases between. The CDR3 nucleotides are TGCGCCAGCAGCCCCGGGACGGGGTTACTTGGCAATGAGCAGTTCTTC. It translates to CASSPGTGLLGNEQFF.

This clonotype has a single count. One end of the junction is discordant with germline, which a read error may explain. V and J are TRBV6-1 and TRBJ1-1; D is uncertain. Germline V CDR1 and CDR2: MNHNS, SASEGT. This CDR3 contains 17 residues. This CDR3 reads CARSPVVRTGMNPEAFF. DNA of the CDR3: TGTGCCCGCAGTCCCGTCGTCCGGACGGGGATGAACCCTGAAGCTTTCTTT.

This clonotype was seen many times. The chain couples TRBV14 to TRBJ2-7; D uncertain. The CDR3 has 13 amino acids. Germline CDR1 and CDR2: SGHDN and FVKESK. Trimming removed 3 bases from V and 2 bases from J, with 8 bases in between. CDR3 residues: CASSHGGAYEQYF. In DNA form, the CDR3 reads TGTGCCAGCAGCCACGGCGGAGCCTACGAGCAGTACTTC.

Only a few counts were recorded for this clonotype. The V and J genes are TRBV12-3 or TRBV12-4 and TRBJ1-5; perhaps TRBD1 as D (6 bases). This CDR3 is built from 16 residues. V was cut by 3 bases and J by 3 bases, with 15 bases left in between. The CDR3 region is CASSFYSSGANQPQHF. In DNA form, the CDR3 reads TGTGCCAGCAGTTTCTACTCCTCGGGGGCCAATCAGCCCCAGCATTTT.

This chain links TRBV28 with TRBJ1-2; D is unresolved. This CDR3 has 14 residues. Trimming took off 4 bases at V and 4 bases at J, with 13 bases between the two ends. Per the germline V gene, CDR1 is MDHEN and CDR2 is SYDVKM. Written as DNA, the CDR3 is TGTGCCAGCAGTTCCGCCCCCAGCTCCTATGGCTACACCTTC. This sequence encodes CASSSAPSSYGYTF.

V gene TRBV29-1 combines with J gene TRBJ1-4; no clear D. The V end was cut by 4 bases, the J end by 7 bases, with 13 bases between. From germline, CDR1 is SQVTM and CDR2 ANQGSEA. The CDR3 has 13 amino acids. CDR3: CSVAIATGEKLFF. CDR3 sequence (DNA): TGCAGCGTTGCGATTGCAACTGGTGAAAAACTGTTTTTT.

J is TRBJ1-2 and V is TRBV20-1; D not certain. The CDR3 spans 13 residues. The germline V gene has CDR1 DFQATT and CDR2 SNEGSKA (reference sequence). V was cut by 0 bases and J by 2 bases, with 7 bases left in between. Written as DNA, the CDR3 is TGCAGTGCTAGAGATATACTAAACTATGGCTACACCTTC. Protein product: CSARDILNYGYTF.

The J gene is TRBJ1-4, the V gene TRBV3-1; D is undetermined. CDR1 and CDR2 from the germline V gene are LGHDT and YNNKEL (reference sequence). CDR3 size: 17 residues. Trimming removed 1 base from V and 5 bases from J, with 17 bases in between. Here the CDR3 DNA reads TGTGCCAGCAGCCAAGTATTTAAGATCGGAGCAAATGAAAAACTGTTTTTT. It codes for CASSQVFKIGANEKLFF. The whole variable domain, remainder taken from reference TRBV3-1 and TRBJ1-4, is DTAVSQTPKYLVTQMGNDKSIKCEQNLGHDTMYWYKQDSKKFLKIMFSYNNKELIINETVPNRFSPKSPDKAHLNLHINSLELGDSAVYFCASSQVFKIGANEKLFFGSGTQLSVL.

The CDR3: CATSDLGGFTDTQYF. In DNA form, the CDR3 reads TGTGCCACCAGTGATTTAGGGGGCTTCACAGATACGCAGTATTTT. The chain joins TRBV24-1 to TRBJ2-3; the match to TRBD1 covers 7 bases. Germline V gives CDR1 KGHDR, CDR2 SFDVKD. CDR3 size: 15 residues. V was clipped by 1 base and J by 2 bases; unmatched bases: 2.

This clonotype occurred a few times. The chain has TRBV19 and TRBJ2-1; no definite D call. The CDR3 sequence is 12 residues long. Germline V gene sequence: CDR1 LNHDA, CDR2 SQIVND (reference sequence). Trimming took 5 bases from V and 8 from J, leaving 10 bases between them. CDR3 coding DNA: TGTGCCAGTAGTCCCTCTCTTTATGAGCAGTTCTTC. It specifies CASSPSLYEQFF. Together with reference TRBV19 and TRBJ2-1, the CDR3 gives the full variable domain: DGGITQSPKYLFRKEGQNVTLSCEQNLNHDAMYWYRQDPGQGLRLIYYSQIVNDFQKGDIAEGYSVSREKKESFPLTVTSAQKNPTAFYLCASSPSLYEQFFGPGTRLTVL.

This clonotype was found many times. The CDR3 sequence is CARTDRLDTDTQYF. The CDR3 coding sequence is TGTGCCAGGACAGACAGACTAGACACAGATACGCAGTATTTT. The chain has TRBV2 and TRBJ2-3; TRBD2 might be the D (6 bases). V was pared by 9 bases and J by 2 bases, with 15 bases between. CDR1 is SNHLY and CDR2 is FYNNEI in the germline V gene. This CDR3 is built from 14 residues.

V usage is TRBV7-8 and J usage is TRBJ1-2; possible D gene TRBD1, 6 bases. The germline V gene has CDR1 SGHVS and CDR2 FQNEAQ. V shed 1 base and J shed 2 bases, with 14 bases lying between them. CDR3 length: 16 residues. Here the CDR3 reads CASSLEGGGPNYGYTF. The CDR3 nucleotides read TGTGCCAGCAGCTTAGAGGGCGGGGGGCCCAACTATGGCTACACCTTC. The whole variable domain, remainder taken from reference TRBV7-8 and TRBJ1-2, is GAGVSQSPRYKVAKRGQDVALRCDPISGHVSLFWYQQALGQGPEFLTYFQNEAQLDKSGLPSDRFFAERPEGSVSTLKIQRTQQEDSAVYLCASSLEGGGPNYGYTFGSGTRLTVV.

Note on this clonotype: A read error may explain this, as a much larger clone is one base away. This rearrangement joins TRBV6-2 or TRBV6-3 to TRBJ1-1, with D tentatively TRBD1 (5 bases). Germline lookup yields CDR1 MNHEY and CDR2 SVGEGT. CDR3 size: 13 residues. CDR3 sequence (DNA): TGTGCCAGCAGTACGACAGTGAACACTGGAGCTTTCTTT. Amino acids: CASSTTVNTGAFF.

This clonotype was picked up many times. The chain joins TRBV6-2 or TRBV6-3 to TRBJ2-7; the D gene is possibly TRBD2 (5 bases). The V gene lost 7 bases and the J gene lost 0 bases, with 13 bases spanning the gap. The CDR3 is made up of 14 amino acids. Germline lookup yields CDR1 MNHEY and CDR2 SVGEGT. CDR3 in amino acids: CASTDSSASYEQYF. The CDR3 DNA reads TGTGCCAGCACCGATAGTAGCGCCTCCTACGAGCAGTACTTC.